This T cell receptor (beta chain) was recorded in a study of cytomegalovirus exposure and HLA in healthy donors. The overall study: Ancestry clustering placed more than 80% of under 450 genotyped donors in the Caucasian-associated cluster.

As to this clone: Its antigen is unknown.

Whole-study findings and limits: Accurate prediction of most subjects' HLA-A and HLA-B alleles from TCR beta sequences was reported. Later analysis reportedly placed an Asian-associated ancestry cluster below the roughly 690-donor mean in N-insertions.

The PCR employed 60 Vbeta primers together with 13 Jbeta primers. In the original workflow: Counted up in a later analysis, unique TCR beta chains came to 60 million to 95 million, with around 12 million shared. The data were produced by immunoSEQ multiplex PCR, yet TCRdb's version contains in-frame clones alone and is incomplete. The V and J calls and clone size come from that table; D and trimming were worked out from the DNA. The sample has 100,000 to 150,000 clones; 65% to 80% are singletons. The sequencing input was PBMCs. This TCR was recovered from a woman between 40 and 55 years old in good health and CMV-seropositive.

The DNA for the CDR3 is TGTGCCAGCAGTCCTCCAAGGACTCAAGGGAATGAGCAGTTCTTC. This codes for CASSPPRTQGNEQFF. The rearrangement links TRBV28 to TRBJ2-1, with D possibly TRBD2 on 5 matching bases. Germline V gives CDR1 MDHEN, CDR2 SYDVKM. With 5 bases removed from V and 7 bases from J, the gap between germline ends came to 18 bases. The CDR3 spans 15 residues.